These 14 T cell receptor beta chains came from one sample sequenced in a study of T cell repertoires in cytomegalovirus infection. Each CDR3 protein is one row after TCRdb ran MiXCR on the reads. The sample carries approximately 300,000 distinct CDR3 sequences, around 25% recorded once. These receptors have no known antigen. The sample in question was cultured PBMCs, obtained from culture after CMV antigen stimulation. All receptors come from a human donor in good health (CMV status not recorded). Some clones in this sample may be carry-over from other donors' samples.

This chain connects TRBV6-1 to TRBJ1-1; D gene ambiguous. V was pared by 4 bases and J by 2 bases, with 14 bases between. CDR3 length: 15 amino acids. CDR1 and CDR2 from the germline V gene are MNHNS and SASEGT. The CDR3 is CASSVVSGINTEAFF. The CDR3 DNA follows: TGTGCCAGCAGTGTGGTAAGCGGGATAAACACTGAAGCTTTCTTT.

The chain has TRBV7-9 and TRBJ1-2; D gene uncertain. The CDR3 extends over 15 amino acids. CDR1 is SEHNR, CDR2 FQNEAQ, per germline (reference sequence). V was pared by 2 bases and J by 12 bases, with 22 bases between. The CDR3 protein is CASSLTSSTFEGDTF. The CDR3, as DNA: TGTGCCAGCAGCTTAACGTCTAGTACGTTCGAGGGAGACACCTTC.

The V and J genes are TRBV7-2 and TRBJ1-4, with 7 positions matching TRBD1. V gave up 2 bases and J gave up 7 bases; unmatched junction bases: 4. The CDR3 contains 14 residues. Germline assignment: CDR1 SGHTA and CDR2 FQGNSA. The CDR3 DNA reads as TGTGCCAGCAGCTTAACCGGGACAGTTGAAAAACTGTTTTTT. This gives the protein CASSLTGTVEKLFF.

This clonotype has a handful of counts. The chain has TRBV12-3 or TRBV12-4 and TRBJ2-5; 14 nucleotides agree with TRBD2. CDR3 size: 17 residues. J gave up 5 bases and V 5 bases, and 10 bases lay outside the gene matches. CDR3: CASSLETSGRARETQYF. The CDR3 DNA reads TGTGCCAGCAGTCTTGAGACTAGCGGGAGGGCCCGCGAGACCCAGTACTTC.

This clonotype was counted a few times. CDR3 DNA sequence: TGTGCCAGCAGTTTAATACGTTGGGCGGGTGCCTACAATGAGCAGTTCTTC. Its protein is CASSLIRWAGAYNEQFF. The V call is TRBV12-3 or TRBV12-4, the J call TRBJ2-1, with a possible D match to TRBD2 (5 bases). This CDR3 region has 17 residues. V was shortened by 2 bases and J by 2 bases, with 16 bases between the two germline ends.

This clonotype was picked up a small number of times. The chain carries TRBV12-3 or TRBV12-4 and TRBJ1-4; TRBD1 is a possible D gene (6 bases). This CDR3 region has 14 residues. Trimming shortened V by 5 bases and J by 7 bases, and 14 bases separated the two germline ends. CDR3 bases: TGTGCCAGCAGTCGACAGGTCGGAGTTGAAAAACTGTTTTTT. Its protein product is CASSRQVGVEKLFF.

This clonotype was detected many times. The chain uses TRBV7-2 and TRBJ1-2; 8 positions match TRBD1. The germline V gene has CDR1 SGHTA and CDR2 FQGNSA. CDR3 size: 14 residues. J lost 4 bases, V lost 6 bases, and 7 bases had no gene match. The CDR3 loop reads CASRYTGGIYGYTF. DNA of the CDR3: TGTGCCAGCAGATACACAGGGGGGATCTATGGCTACACCTTC. Together with reference TRBV7-2 and TRBJ1-2, the CDR3 gives the full variable domain: GAGVSQSPSNKVTEKGKDVELRCDPISGHTALYWYRQSLGQGLEFLIYFQGNSAPDKSGLPSDRFSAERTGGSVSTLTIQRTQQEDSAVYLCASRYTGGIYGYTFGSGTRLTVV.

The gene calls are TRBV6-2 or TRBV6-3 and TRBJ2-7; D is undetermined. CDR3 length equals 13 residues. Germline V gives CDR1 MNHEY, CDR2 SVGEGT. Trimming cost V 11 bases and J 7 bases, with 21 bases left between them. CDR3 nucleotide sequence: TGTGCCTCTCGGACGGGTCCAATGGGGGAGCAGTACTTC. This translates into CASRTGPMGEQYF.

Only a few counts were recorded for this clonotype. The chain joins TRBV7-9 to TRBJ1-1, with TRBD1 matching over 10 bases. Per germline, CDR1 SEHNR and CDR2 FQNEAQ (reference sequence). This CDR3 spans 16 amino acids. V dropped 3 bases and J dropped 3; count of bases not matched to a gene: 7. This CDR3 reads CASSFHFGQGDTEAFF. For the CDR3, the DNA is TGTGCCAGCAGCTTCCATTTCGGACAGGGGGACACTGAAGCTTTCTTT.

This clonotype was seen more than once but under ten times. This chain links TRBV4-3 with TRBJ2-1; tentatively, D is TRBD1 (6 bases). CDR3 length: 16 amino acids. Trimming stripped 2 bases from V and 9 bases from J, with 20 bases between. The V gene's germline CDR1 is LGHNA and CDR2 YSLEER. This CDR3 reads CASSQQTPQGQGEQFF. CDR3 nucleotide sequence: TGCGCCAGCAGCCAACAAACCCCCCAGGGGCAGGGTGAGCAGTTCTTC.

This clonotype was detected ten times or more. The rearrangement joins TRBV7-2 to TRBJ2-2; weak D call: TRBD2 (6 bases). Germline CDR1 reads SGHTA; CDR2 reads FQGNSA. The CDR3 extends over 15 amino acids. V shed 3 bases and J shed 5 bases, with 13 bases lying between them. The CDR3 region is CASSFRDFPTGELFF. The CDR3 region has the DNA TGTGCCAGCAGCTTTCGGGACTTTCCTACCGGGGAGCTGTTTTTT.

This clonotype was counted ten times or more. The gene calls are TRBV6-2 or TRBV6-3 and TRBJ2-3; TRBD2 might be the D (6 bases). Trimming pared 2 bases from V and 2 bases from J, leaving 23 bases between. Germline CDR1 is MNHEY and CDR2 is SVGEGT. The CDR3 runs 19 residues. DNA for the CDR3: TGTGCCAGCAGTTACATCGACCTCGCCCGGACTACAAACACAGATACGCAGTATTTT. Amino acids: CASSYIDLARTTNTDTQYF.

This chain links TRBV25-1 with TRBJ1-1; no clear D. Germline values: CDR1 MGHDK, CDR2 SYGVNS. CDR3 length: 14 residues. Trimming pared 4 bases from V and 1 base from J, leaving 10 bases between. CDR3 sequence: CASSGLGPNTEAFF. The CDR3 DNA reads TGTGCCAGCAGTGGTCTGGGTCCGAACACTGAAGCTTTCTTT.

This clonotype appeared a few times. The chain combines TRBV6-6 with TRBJ2-3, with TRBD1 as a possible D gene (6 bases). The germline CDR1 and CDR2 sequences are MNHNY and SVGAGI (reference sequence). Trimming removed 6 bases at V and 2 bases at J, with 12 bases between. The CDR3 has 14 residues. The CDR3 protein is CASRGPGVTDTQYF. CDR3 sequence (DNA): TGTGCCAGCAGGGGGCCAGGGGTCACAGATACGCAGTATTTT.